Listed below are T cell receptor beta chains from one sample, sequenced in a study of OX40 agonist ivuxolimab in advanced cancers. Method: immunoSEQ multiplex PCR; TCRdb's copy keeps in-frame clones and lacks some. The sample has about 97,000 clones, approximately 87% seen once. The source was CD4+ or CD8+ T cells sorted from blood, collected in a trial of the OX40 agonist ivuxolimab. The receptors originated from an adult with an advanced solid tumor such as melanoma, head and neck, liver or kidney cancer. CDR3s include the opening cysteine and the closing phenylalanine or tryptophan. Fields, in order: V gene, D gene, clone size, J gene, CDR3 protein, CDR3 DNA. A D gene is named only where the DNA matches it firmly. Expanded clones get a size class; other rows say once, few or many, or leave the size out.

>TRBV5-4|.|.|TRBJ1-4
CASSLDPSVSEKLFF
TGTGCCAGCAGCTTGGACCCCTCTGTAAGTGAAAAACTGTTTTTT
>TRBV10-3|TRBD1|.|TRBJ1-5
CAISEGGTVSNQPQHF
TGTGCCATCAGTGAAGGGGGGACAGTCAGCAATCAGCCCCAGCATTTT
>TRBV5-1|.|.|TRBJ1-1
CASSSQMNTEAFF
TGCGCCAGCAGCTCACAGATGAACACTGAAGCTTTCTTT
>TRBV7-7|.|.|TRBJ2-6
CASSPDWMSGANVLTF
TGTGCTAGCAGCCCGGACTGGATGTCTGGGGCCAACGTCCTGACTTTC
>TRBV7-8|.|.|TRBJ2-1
CASSLGVGIYNEQFF
TGTGCCAGCAGCTTAGGGGTTGGGATCTACAATGAGCAGTTCTTC
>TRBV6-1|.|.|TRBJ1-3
CASSESTADIGNTIYF
TGTGCCAGCAGTGAATCGACGGCGGATATCGGAAACACCATATATTTT
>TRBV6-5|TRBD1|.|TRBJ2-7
CASSYGTGAYEQYF
TGTGCCAGCAGTTATGGGACAGGGGCGTACGAGCAGTACTTC
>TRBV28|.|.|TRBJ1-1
CASSSISTVNTEAFF
TGTGCCAGCAGTTCCATCTCGACGGTGAACACTGAAGCTTTCTTT
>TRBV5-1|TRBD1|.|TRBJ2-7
CASSRTGTDYEQYF
TGCGCCAGCAGCAGAACCGGGACAGACTACGAGCAGTACTTC
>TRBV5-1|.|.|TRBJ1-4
CASRFMVSNEKLFF
TGCGCCAGCAGATTTATGGTGTCTAATGAAAAACTGTTTTTT
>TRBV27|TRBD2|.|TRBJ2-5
CASSFRLAGGMDETQYF
TGTGCCAGCAGTTTCCGGCTAGCGGGAGGGATGGACGAGACCCAGTACTTC
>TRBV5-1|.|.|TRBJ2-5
CASSLPPIQETQYF
TGCGCCAGCAGCTTGCCCCCTATCCAAGAGACCCAGTACTTC
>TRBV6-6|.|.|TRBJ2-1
CASSYSGGAGNEQFF
TGTGCCAGCAGTTACAGTGGGGGGGCGGGTAATGAGCAGTTCTTC
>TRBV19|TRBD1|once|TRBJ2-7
CASRSRQGFLDEQYF
TGTGCCAGTAGGAGCCGACAGGGGTTCCTTGACGAGCAGTACTTC
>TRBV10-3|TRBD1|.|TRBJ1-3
CAISEGQGGGNTIYF
TGTGCCATCAGTGAAGGACAGGGTGGTGGAAACACCATATATTTT
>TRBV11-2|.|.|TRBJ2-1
CASSQPGTLNEQFF
TGTGCCAGCAGCCAGCCAGGGACTCTTAATGAGCAGTTCTTC
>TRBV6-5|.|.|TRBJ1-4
CASSGSIEREKLFF
TGTGCCAGCAGTGGCAGCATAGAACGAGAAAAACTGTTTTTT
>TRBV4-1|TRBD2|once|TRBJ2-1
CASSQEIAGAGNEQFF
TGCGCCAGCAGCCAGGAAATAGCGGGAGCGGGTAATGAGCAGTTCTTC
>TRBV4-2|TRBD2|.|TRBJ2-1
CASSQASGGQGGRQFF
TGTGCCAGCAGCCAAGCTAGCGGGGGTCAGGGCGGTCGGCAGTTCTTC
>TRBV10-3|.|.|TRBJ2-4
CAISESVGGTGNIQYF
TGTGCCATCAGTGAGTCGGTCGGCGGCACGGGGAACATTCAGTACTTC
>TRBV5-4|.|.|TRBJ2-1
CASSFLSGSSYNEQFF
TGTGCCAGCAGCTTCCTTAGCGGAAGCTCCTACAATGAGCAGTTCTTC
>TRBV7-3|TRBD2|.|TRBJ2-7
CASSPAGTSAYEQYF
TGTGCCAGCAGCCCTGCCGGGACTAGCGCCTACGAGCAGTACTTC
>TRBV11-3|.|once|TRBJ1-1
CASSRRGFGDNTEAFF
TGTGCCAGCAGCCGACGTGGTTTTGGGGACAACACTGAAGCTTTCTTT
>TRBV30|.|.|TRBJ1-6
CAWKKGLRPLHF
TGTGCCTGGAAAAAGGGCCTCAGGCCCCTCCACTTT
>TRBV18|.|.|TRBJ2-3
CASSPITEGTDTQYF
TGTGCCAGCTCACCTATCACGGAGGGCACAGATACGCAGTATTTT
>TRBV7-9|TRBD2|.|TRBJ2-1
CASSLRLAGGNEQFF
TGTGCCAGCAGCTTAAGGCTAGCGGGGGGGAATGAGCAGTTCTTC
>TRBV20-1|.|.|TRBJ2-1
CSVAGDTEQFF
TGCAGTGTTGCGGGTGACACTGAGCAGTTCTTC
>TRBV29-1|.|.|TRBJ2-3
CSVALADTQYF
TGCAGCGTTGCGTTGGCAGATACGCAGTATTTT
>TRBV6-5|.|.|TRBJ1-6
CAGHQGSVSPLHF
TGTGCCGGCCATCAGGGATCGGTTTCACCCCTCCACTTT
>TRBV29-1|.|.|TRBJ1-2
CSVEGGGDYGYTF
TGCAGCGTTGAAGGAGGGGGGGACTATGGCTACACCTTC
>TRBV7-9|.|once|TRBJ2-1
CASTLDHYNEQFF
TGTGCCAGCACCCTGGACCACTACAATGAGCAATTCTTC
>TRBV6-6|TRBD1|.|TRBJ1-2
CASISTGSGGYTF
TGTGCCAGCATCTCGACAGGGTCGGGCGGCTACACCTTC
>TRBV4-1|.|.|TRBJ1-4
CASSPRGGQRSEKLFF
TGCGCCAGCAGCCCCAGAGGAGGACAAAGAAGTGAAAAACTGTTTTTT
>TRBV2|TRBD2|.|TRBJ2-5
CASSRLAGYQETQYF
TGTGCCAGCAGTAGACTAGCGGGGTACCAAGAGACCCAGTACTTC
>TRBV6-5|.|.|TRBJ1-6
CASRPRAWDNSPLHF
TGTGCCAGCAGGCCGAGAGCTTGGGATAATTCACCCCTCCACTTT
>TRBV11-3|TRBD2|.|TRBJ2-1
CASSYRGRGGGVYEQFF
TGTGCCAGCAGCTACAGGGGACGAGGCGGGGGGGTCTATGAGCAGTTCTTC
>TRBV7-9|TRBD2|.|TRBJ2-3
CASSLVAGVTDTQYF
TGTGCCAGCAGCTTAGTAGCGGGAGTTACGGATACGCAGTATTTT
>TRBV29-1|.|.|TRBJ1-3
CSVEVRVNTIYF
TGCAGCGTTGAGGTTAGAGTCAACACCATATATTTT
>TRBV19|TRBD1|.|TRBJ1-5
CASSMVGGGNQPQHF
TGTGCCAGTAGTATGGTAGGGGGCGGCAATCAGCCCCAGCATTTT
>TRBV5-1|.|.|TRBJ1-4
CASSLGSLATNEKLFF
TGCGCCAGCAGCTTGGGTAGCCTAGCAACTAATGAAAAACTGTTTTTT
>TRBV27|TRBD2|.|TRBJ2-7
CASSPRLATLYEQYF
TGTGCCAGCAGTCCCCGACTAGCGACCCTCTACGAGCAGTACTTC
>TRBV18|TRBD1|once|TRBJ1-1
CASSPLQGMNTEAFF
TGTGCCAGCTCACCACTACAGGGGATGAACACTGAAGCTTTCTTT